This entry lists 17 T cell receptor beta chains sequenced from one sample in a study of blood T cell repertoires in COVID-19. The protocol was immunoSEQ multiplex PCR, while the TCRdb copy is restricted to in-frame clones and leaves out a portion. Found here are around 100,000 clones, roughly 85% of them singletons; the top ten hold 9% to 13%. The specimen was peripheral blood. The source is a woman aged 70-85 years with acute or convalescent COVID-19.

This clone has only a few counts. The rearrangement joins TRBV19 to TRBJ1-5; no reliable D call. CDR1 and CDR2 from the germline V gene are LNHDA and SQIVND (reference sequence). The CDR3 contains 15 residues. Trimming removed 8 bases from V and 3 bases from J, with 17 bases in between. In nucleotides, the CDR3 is TGTGCCAGTCAGACCACTCCGGGGAACAATCAGCCCCAGCATTTT. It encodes CASQTTPGNNQPQHF. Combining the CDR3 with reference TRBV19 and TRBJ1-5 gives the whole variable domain DGGITQSPKYLFRKEGQNVTLSCEQNLNHDAMYWYRQDPGQGLRLIYYSQIVNDFQKGDIAEGYSVSREKKESFPLTVTSAQKNPTAFYLCASQTTPGNNQPQHFGDGTRLSIL.

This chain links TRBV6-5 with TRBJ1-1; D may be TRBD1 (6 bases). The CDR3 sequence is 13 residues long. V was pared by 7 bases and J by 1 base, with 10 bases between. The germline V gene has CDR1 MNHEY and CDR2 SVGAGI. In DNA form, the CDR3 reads TGTGCCAGCATGGGCAGGGGGAACACTGAAGCTTTCTTT. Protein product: CASMGRGNTEAFF.

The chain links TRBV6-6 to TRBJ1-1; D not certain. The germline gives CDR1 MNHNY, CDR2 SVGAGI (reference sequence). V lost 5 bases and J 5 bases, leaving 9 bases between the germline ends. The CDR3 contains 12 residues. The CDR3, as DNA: TGTGCCAGCAGTACGAGGCGAACTGAAGCTTTCTTT. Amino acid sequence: CASSTRRTEAFF.

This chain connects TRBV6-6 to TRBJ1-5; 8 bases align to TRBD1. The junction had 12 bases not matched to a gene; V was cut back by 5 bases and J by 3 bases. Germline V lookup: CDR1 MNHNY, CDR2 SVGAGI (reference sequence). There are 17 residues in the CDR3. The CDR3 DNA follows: TGTGCCAGCAGTCCGAACCCGACAGGGGTAAACAATCAGCCCCAGCATTTT. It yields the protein CASSPNPTGVNNQPQHF.

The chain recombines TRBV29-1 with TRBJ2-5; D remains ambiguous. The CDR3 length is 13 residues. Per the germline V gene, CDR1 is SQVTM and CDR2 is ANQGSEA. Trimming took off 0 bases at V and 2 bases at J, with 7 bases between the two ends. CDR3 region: CSVEEIRQETQYF. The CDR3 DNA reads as TGCAGCGTTGAAGAGATTAGACAAGAGACCCAGTACTTC.

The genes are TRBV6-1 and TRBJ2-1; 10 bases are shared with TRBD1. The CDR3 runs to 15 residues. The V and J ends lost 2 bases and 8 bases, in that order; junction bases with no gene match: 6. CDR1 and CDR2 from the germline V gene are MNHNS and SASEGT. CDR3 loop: CASSEPGQGLYEQFF. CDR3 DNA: TGTGCCAGCAGTGAACCGGGACAGGGGCTATATGAGCAGTTCTTC.

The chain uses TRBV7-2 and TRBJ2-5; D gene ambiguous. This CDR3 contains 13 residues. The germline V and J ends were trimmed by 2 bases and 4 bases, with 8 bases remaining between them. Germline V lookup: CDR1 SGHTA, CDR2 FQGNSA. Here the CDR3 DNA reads TGTGCCAGCAGCTTAAATTTTCGAGAGACCCAGTACTTC. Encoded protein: CASSLNFRETQYF.

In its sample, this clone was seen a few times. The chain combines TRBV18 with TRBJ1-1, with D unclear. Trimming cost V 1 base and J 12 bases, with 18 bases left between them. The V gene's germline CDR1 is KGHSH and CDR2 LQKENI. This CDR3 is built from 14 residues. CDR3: CASSPQGTGDLPFF. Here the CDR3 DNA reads TGTGCCAGCTCACCACAAGGCACGGGAGATCTTCCTTTCTTT.

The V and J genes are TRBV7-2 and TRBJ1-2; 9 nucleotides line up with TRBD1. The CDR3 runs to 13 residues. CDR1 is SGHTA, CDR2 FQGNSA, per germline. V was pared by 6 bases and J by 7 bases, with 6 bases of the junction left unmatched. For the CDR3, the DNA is TGTGCCAGCAGTTCGAGACAGGGGGGTGGCTACACCTTC. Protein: CASSSRQGGGYTF.

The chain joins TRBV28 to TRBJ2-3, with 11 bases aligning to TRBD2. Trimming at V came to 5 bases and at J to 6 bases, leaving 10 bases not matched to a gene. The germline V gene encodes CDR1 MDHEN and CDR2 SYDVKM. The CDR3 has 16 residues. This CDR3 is CASSATSGAPRDTQYF. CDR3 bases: TGTGCCAGCAGTGCGACTAGCGGGGCCCCACGGGATACGCAGTATTTT.

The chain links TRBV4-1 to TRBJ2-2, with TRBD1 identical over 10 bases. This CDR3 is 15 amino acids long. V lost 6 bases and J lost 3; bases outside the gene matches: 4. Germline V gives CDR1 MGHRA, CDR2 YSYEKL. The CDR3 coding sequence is TGCGCCAGCAGGACCGGGACAGGGGACACCGGGGAGCTGTTTTTT. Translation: CASRTGTGDTGELFF.

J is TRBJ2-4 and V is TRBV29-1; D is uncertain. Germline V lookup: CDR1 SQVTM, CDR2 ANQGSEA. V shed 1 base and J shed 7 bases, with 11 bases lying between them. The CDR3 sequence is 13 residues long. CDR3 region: CSVEGAATNIQYF. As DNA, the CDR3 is TGCAGCGTTGAAGGAGCAGCGACTAACATTCAGTACTTC.

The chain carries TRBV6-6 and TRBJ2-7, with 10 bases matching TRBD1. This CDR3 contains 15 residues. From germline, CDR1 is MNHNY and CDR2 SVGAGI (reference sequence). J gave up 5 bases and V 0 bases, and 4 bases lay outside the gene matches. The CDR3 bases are TGTGCCAGCAGTTACTCGGTGGACAGGGGGGACGAGCAGTACGTC. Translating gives CASSYSVDRGDEQYV.

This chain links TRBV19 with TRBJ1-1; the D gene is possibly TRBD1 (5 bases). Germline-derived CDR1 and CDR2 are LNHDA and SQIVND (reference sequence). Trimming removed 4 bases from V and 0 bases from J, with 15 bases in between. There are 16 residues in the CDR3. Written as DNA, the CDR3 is TGTGCCAGTAGTAAGGGAACTTTAGGGGTGAACACTGAAGCTTTCTTT. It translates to CASSKGTLGVNTEAFF.

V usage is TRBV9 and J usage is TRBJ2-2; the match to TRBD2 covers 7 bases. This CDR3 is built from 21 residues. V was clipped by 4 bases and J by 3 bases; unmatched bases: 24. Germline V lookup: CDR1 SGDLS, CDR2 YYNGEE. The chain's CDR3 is CASSRRSIWGLQPDDTGELFF. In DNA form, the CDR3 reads TGTGCCAGCAGCCGTCGAAGTATCTGGGGACTACAACCTGATGACACCGGGGAGCTGTTTTTT. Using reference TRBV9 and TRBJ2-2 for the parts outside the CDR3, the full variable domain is DSGVTQTPKHLITATGQRVTLRCSPRSGDLSVYWYQQSLDQGLQFLIQYYNGEERAKGNILERFSAQQFPDLHSELNLSSLELGDSALYFCASSRRSIWGLQPDDTGELFFGEGSRLTVL.

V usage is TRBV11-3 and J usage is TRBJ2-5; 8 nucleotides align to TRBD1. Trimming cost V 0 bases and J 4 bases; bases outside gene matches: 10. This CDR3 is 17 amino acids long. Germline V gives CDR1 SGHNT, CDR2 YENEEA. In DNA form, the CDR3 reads TGTGCCAGCAGCTTAGAGGGGCCCGCAGGGGGCGCAGAGACCCAGTACTTC. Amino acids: CASSLEGPAGGAETQYF.

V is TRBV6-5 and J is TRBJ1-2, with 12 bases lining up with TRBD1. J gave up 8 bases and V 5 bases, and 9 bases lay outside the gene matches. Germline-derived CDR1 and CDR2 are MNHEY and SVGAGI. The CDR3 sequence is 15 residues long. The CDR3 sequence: CASSTPGQGARGYTF. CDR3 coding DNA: TGTGCCAGCAGTACTCCGGGACAGGGGGCGAGGGGCTACACCTTC.